Listed here are 15 T cell receptor beta chains from one sample, sequenced in a study of blood T cell repertoires in COVID-19. Measured with immunoSEQ multiplex PCR; TCRdb has only the in-frame clones, and not every one. The sample holds about 200,000 clones, around 86% seen once. Sequencing was done on a sample of PBMCs or T cells enriched from blood (not recorded which). These receptors all stem from a woman between 40 and 50 years old with acute COVID-19.

V usage is TRBV6-1 and J usage is TRBJ2-7; perhaps TRBD2 as D (6 bases). Trimming left V 3 bases short and J 3 bases short, with 9 bases between. The CDR3 has 13 amino acids. Looked up from germline, CDR1 is MNHNS and CDR2 is SASEGT. Here the CDR3 reads CASSEGGNYEQYF. Written as DNA, the CDR3 is TGTGCCAGCAGTGAGGGCGGGAACTACGAGCAGTACTTC.

CDR3 protein: CASRRDRGFSNQPQHF. CDR3 nucleotides: TGTGCCAGTAGACGGGACAGGGGGTTTAGCAATCAGCCCCAGCATTTT. The chain joins TRBV19 to TRBJ1-5; 11 positions match TRBD1. The CDR3 length is 16 residues. V lost 6 bases, J lost 0 bases, and 4 bases stayed unmatched. Germline loops: CDR1 LNHDA, CDR2 SQIVND (reference sequence).

The J gene is TRBJ2-7, the V gene TRBV27; 8 nucleotides line up with TRBD1. Germline CDR1 reads MNHEY; CDR2 reads SMNVEV (reference sequence). The V gene end was trimmed by 6 bases and the J gene end by 6 bases; junction bases not matched to a gene: 13. This CDR3 spans 15 amino acids. The CDR3 bases are TGTGCCAGCAGGACCGACAGGGGTTATTGGCGCGAGCAGTACTTC. The encoded protein is CASRTDRGYWREQYF.

This rearrangement joins TRBV27 to TRBJ2-1; TRBD1 might be the D (6 bases). V lost 0 bases to trimming and J lost 9 bases, with 6 bases between them. Germline V gene lookup returns CDR1 MNHEY and CDR2 SMNVEV (reference sequence). The CDR3 contains 12 residues. In DNA, the CDR3 is TGTGCCAGCAGTTTATCAGGGGGTGAGCAGTTCTTC. It yields the protein CASSLSGGEQFF.

The chain employs TRBV15 and TRBJ2-7, with D hard to call. Germline CDR1 and CDR2: LNHNV and YYDKDF (reference sequence). V lost 3 bases, J lost 3 bases, and 3 bases lay in between. There are 11 residues in the CDR3. Here the CDR3 DNA reads TGTGCCACCAGCAGCAGCTACGAGCAGTACTTC. Protein product: CATSSSYEQYF.

V usage is TRBV12-3 or TRBV12-4 and J usage is TRBJ1-6; TRBD1 aligns across 7 bases. V trimming: 4 bases; J trimming: 10 bases; junction bases outside the gene matches: 1. The length of the CDR3 is 12 residues. CDR3 DNA: TGTGCCAGCAGTTACAGGGGATCACCCCTCCACTTT. Amino acids: CASSYRGSPLHF.

The rearrangement links TRBV6-4 to TRBJ1-1, with D tentatively TRBD1 (5 bases). The CDR3 totals 13 residues. Germline V gene lookup returns CDR1 MRHNA and CDR2 SNTAGT. The ends were cut back, 5 bases at V and 4 bases at J, with 11 bases in the middle. CDR3 sequence reads: CASSIGGSTEAFF. The CDR3 DNA is TGTGCCAGCAGTATCGGGGGTAGCACTGAAGCTTTCTTT.

The chain recombines TRBV4-1 with TRBJ2-5; tentative D call: TRBD1 (5 bases). V lost 0 bases, J lost 4 bases, and 6 bases lay in between. The CDR3 spans 13 residues. Germline V CDR1 and CDR2: MGHRA, YSYEKL. CDR3 amino acids: CASSQDRVETQYF. CDR3 bases: TGCGCCAGCAGCCAAGACAGGGTAGAGACCCAGTACTTC.

The gene calls are TRBV28 and TRBJ2-7, with D hard to call. Germline values: CDR1 MDHEN, CDR2 SYDVKM. V was cut by 6 bases and J by 0 bases, with 12 bases left in between. This CDR3 is built from 14 residues. This chain's CDR3 is CASRPPGPSYEQYF. The CDR3 nucleotides read TGTGCCAGCAGGCCACCGGGTCCCTCCTACGAGCAGTACTTC.

The V gene is TRBV6-2 or TRBV6-3, the J gene TRBJ2-2; 14 bases map to TRBD2. With V trimmed by 2 bases and J by 5 bases, 4 bases remained unmatched. This CDR3 is built from 17 residues. Per germline, CDR1 MNHEY and CDR2 SVGEGT. CDR3 DNA sequence: TGTGCCAGCAGTTACCGTGGACTAGCGGGAGGTACCGGGGAGCTGTTTTTT. Translation: CASSYRGLAGGTGELFF.

J is TRBJ2-7 and V is TRBV2; possible D gene TRBD1, 5 bases. The CDR3 contains 15 residues. Between the trimmed V and J ends, which lost 1 base and 0 bases, there was a span of 10 bases. Germline V gene data show CDR1 as SNHLY and CDR2 as FYNNEI. CDR3 coding DNA: TGTGCCAGCAGTGAAGAACAGGCATACTCCTACGAGCAGTACTTC. It is translated as CASSEEQAYSYEQYF.

The chain joins TRBV6-5 to TRBJ2-1; 10 nucleotides align to TRBD2. The CDR3 sequence is 15 residues long. V gave up 0 bases and J gave up 10 bases; unmatched junction bases: 6. The germline V gene has CDR1 MNHEY and CDR2 SVGAGI. The CDR3 DNA is TGTGCCAGCAGTTACTCGACGCTAGCGGGAGTGGAGCAGTTCTTC. It specifies CASSYSTLAGVEQFF.

This clone was seen once. The rearrangement uses TRBV7-8 and TRBJ1-3; maybe TRBD1 (5 bases). Per germline, CDR1 SGHVS and CDR2 FQNEAQ. V lost 6 bases and J 6 bases, leaving 9 bases between the germline ends. The CDR3 runs to 12 residues. This CDR3 reads CASRDTLNTIYF. The CDR3 DNA follows: TGTGCCAGCAGGGACACCCTAAACACCATATATTTT. Together with reference TRBV7-8 and TRBJ1-3, the CDR3 gives the full variable domain: GAGVSQSPRYKVAKRGQDVALRCDPISGHVSLFWYQQALGQGPEFLTYFQNEAQLDKSGLPSDRFFAERPEGSVSTLKIQRTQQEDSAVYLCASRDTLNTIYFGEGSWLTVV.

The chain joins TRBV27 to TRBJ1-5; 7 nucleotides match TRBD1. This CDR3 has 15 residues. Trimming at V came to 5 bases and at J to 7 bases, leaving 11 bases not matched to a gene. Germline V gene sequence: CDR1 MNHEY, CDR2 SMNVEV (reference sequence). CDR3 residues: CASSPIAGTAQPQHF. In DNA form, the CDR3 reads TGTGCCAGCAGTCCCATAGCTGGGACAGCCCAGCCCCAGCATTTT.

This sequence joins TRBV3-1 (or the pseudogene TRBV3-2) and TRBJ1-1; 7 positions match TRBD1. J was trimmed by 8 bases and V by 1 base; bases with no gene match: 4. The CDR3 covers 13 residues. CDR1 and CDR2 from the germline V gene are LGHDT and YNNKEL (reference sequence). The CDR3 sequence: CASSQASTGEAFF. The CDR3 DNA reads TGTGCCAGCAGCCAAGCTTCGACAGGGGAAGCTTTCTTT.